This TCR beta chain was sequenced for a study of beta chain features in type 1 diabetes. Findings of the study overall: Individuals with type 1 diabetes displayed fewer insertions and more deletions at VDJ junctions. Healthy donors had naive, central memory and Treg TCRB repertoires that appeared less similar than those seen among patients.

About this clone itself: Its antigen remains unidentified.

Germline V CDR1 and CDR2: SEHNR, FQNEAQ (reference sequence). The V end was cut by 7 bases, the J end by 0 bases, with 12 bases between. The CDR3 has 15 amino acids. Expressed TCRB transcripts were sequenced, since all the RNA that had been isolated was reverse transcribed. Clones were sequenced by immunoSEQ multiplex PCR, and TCRdb holds only the in-frame ones, with some missing. The repertoire holds 620,000 or so clones, with roughly 16% as singletons. The TCR comes from a man aged 18 to 30 in good health. The chain joins TRBV7-9 to TRBJ1-4; D not certain. Sequencing used naive CD4+ T cells from blood. Here the CDR3 DNA reads TGTGCCAGCAAAAGAGCCGGGACAACTAATGAAAAACTGTTTTTT. Its translation is CASKRAGTTNEKLFF.